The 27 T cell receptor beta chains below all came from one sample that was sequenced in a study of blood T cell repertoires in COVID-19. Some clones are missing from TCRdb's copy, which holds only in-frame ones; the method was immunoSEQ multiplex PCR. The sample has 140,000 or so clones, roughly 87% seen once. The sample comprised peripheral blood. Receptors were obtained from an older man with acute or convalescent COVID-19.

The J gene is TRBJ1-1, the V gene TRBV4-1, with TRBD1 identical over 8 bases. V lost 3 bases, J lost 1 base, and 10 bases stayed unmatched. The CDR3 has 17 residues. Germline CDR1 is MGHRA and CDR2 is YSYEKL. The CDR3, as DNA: TGCGCCAGCAGCCACACTACCGGACAGGGTCGGAACACTGAAGCTTTCTTT. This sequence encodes CASSHTTGQGRNTEAFF.

Here the CDR3 reads CASSPDRTGANVLTF. The CDR3, as DNA: TGTGCCAGCTCACCCGACAGGACTGGGGCCAACGTCCTGACTTTC. This chain joins TRBV18 and TRBJ2-6, with D possibly TRBD1 on 6 matching bases. The CDR3 spans 15 residues. The germline gives CDR1 KGHSH, CDR2 LQKENI. V was clipped by 3 bases and J by 2 bases, with 8 bases between them.

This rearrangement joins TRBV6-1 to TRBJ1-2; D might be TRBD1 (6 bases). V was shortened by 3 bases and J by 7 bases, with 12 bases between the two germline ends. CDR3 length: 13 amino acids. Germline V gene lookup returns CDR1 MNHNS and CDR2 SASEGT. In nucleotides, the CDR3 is TGTGCCAGCAGTGAGGGGGCCTTATTTGGCTACACCTTC. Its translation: CASSEGALFGYTF.

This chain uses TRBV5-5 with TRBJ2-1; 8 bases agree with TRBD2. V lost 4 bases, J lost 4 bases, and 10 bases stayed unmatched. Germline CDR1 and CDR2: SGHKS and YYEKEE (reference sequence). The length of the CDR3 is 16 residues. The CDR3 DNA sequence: TGTGCCAGCAGCCCGAGCGGGAGCGACATATACAATGAGCAGTTCTTC. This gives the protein CASSPSGSDIYNEQFF.

The CDR3 spells CASSLAVGSGGQFF. The CDR3 region has the DNA TGCGCCAGCAGCTTGGCCGTAGGTTCCGGGGGGCAGTTCTTC. The chain carries TRBV5-1 and TRBJ2-1; the D gene is possibly TRBD2 (6 bases). The CDR3 covers 14 residues. Trimming stripped 0 bases from V and 12 bases from J, with 16 bases between. Germline V gene data show CDR1 as SGHRS and CDR2 as YFSETQ.

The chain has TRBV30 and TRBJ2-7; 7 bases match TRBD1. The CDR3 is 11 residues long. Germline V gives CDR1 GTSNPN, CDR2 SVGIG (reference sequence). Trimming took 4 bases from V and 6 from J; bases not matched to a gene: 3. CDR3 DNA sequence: TGTGCCTGGACGACAGGGTCCGAGCAGTACTTC. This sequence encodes CAWTTGSEQYF.

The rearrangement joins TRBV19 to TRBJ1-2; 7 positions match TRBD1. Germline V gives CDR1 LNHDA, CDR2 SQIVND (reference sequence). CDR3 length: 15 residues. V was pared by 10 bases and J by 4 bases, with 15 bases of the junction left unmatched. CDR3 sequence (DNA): TGTGCCACCTCCACAGGGGCCACCCTTGGCTATGGCTACACCTTC. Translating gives CATSTGATLGYGYTF.

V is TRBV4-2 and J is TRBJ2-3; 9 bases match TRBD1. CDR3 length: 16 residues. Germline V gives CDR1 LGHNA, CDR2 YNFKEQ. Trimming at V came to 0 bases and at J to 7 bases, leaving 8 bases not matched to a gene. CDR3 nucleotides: TGTGCCAGCAGCCAAGATCTGGGACAGGGAACCTATACGCAGTATTTT. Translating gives CASSQDLGQGTYTQYF.

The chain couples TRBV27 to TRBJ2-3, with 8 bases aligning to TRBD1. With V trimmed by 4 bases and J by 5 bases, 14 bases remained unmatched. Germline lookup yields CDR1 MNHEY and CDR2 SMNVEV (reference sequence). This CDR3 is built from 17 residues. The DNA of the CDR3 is TGTGCCAGCAGTTATACCGGGACAGGTATTGAAGGAGATACGCAGTATTTT. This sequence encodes CASSYTGTGIEGDTQYF.

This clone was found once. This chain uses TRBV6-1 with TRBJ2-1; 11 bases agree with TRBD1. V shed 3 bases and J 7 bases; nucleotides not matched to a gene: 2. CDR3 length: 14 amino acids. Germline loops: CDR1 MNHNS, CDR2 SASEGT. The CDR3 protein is CASSEGTGGNEQFF. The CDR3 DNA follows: TGTGCCAGCAGTGAGGGGACAGGGGGGAATGAGCAGTTCTTC.

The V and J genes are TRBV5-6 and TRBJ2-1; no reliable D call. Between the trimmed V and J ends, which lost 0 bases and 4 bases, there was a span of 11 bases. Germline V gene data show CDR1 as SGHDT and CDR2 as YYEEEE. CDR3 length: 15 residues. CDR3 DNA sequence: TGTGCCAGCAGCTTGGGTGATCGCGGATACAATGAGCAGTTCTTC. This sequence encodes CASSLGDRGYNEQFF.

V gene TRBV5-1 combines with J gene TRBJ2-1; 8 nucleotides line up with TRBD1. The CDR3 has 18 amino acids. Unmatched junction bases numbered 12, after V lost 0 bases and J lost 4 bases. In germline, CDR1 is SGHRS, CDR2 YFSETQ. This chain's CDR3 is CASSLVGQGTARYNEQFF. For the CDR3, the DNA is TGCGCCAGCAGCTTGGTTGGACAGGGCACCGCCAGATACAATGAGCAGTTCTTC.

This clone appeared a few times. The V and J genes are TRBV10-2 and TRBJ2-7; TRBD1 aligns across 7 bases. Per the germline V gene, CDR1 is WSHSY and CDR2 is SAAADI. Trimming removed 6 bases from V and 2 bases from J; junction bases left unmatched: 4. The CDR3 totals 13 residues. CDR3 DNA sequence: TGCGCCAGCAGCGACGGACAGGCCTACGAGCAGTACTTC. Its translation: CASSDGQAYEQYF.

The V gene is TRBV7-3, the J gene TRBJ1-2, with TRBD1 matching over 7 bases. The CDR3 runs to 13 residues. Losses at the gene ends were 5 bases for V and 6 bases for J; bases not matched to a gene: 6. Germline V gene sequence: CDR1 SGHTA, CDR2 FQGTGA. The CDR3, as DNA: TGTGCCAGCAGCGATCGACAGGGCCATGGCTACACCTTC. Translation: CASSDRQGHGYTF.

The DNA of the CDR3 is TGTGCCAGTAGTGAGGGCCTCCCGGGCAAACTGTTTTTT. This encodes CASSEGLPGKLFF. The chain has TRBV19 and TRBJ1-4; D ambiguous. This CDR3 region has 13 residues. Trimming removed 5 bases at V and 11 bases at J, with 15 bases between. The germline V gene has CDR1 LNHDA and CDR2 SQIVND (reference sequence).

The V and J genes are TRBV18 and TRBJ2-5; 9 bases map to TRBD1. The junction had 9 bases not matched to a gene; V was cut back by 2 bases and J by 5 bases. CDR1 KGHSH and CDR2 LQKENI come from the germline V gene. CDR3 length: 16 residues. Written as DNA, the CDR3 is TGTGCCAGCTCACCATTGGCACAGGGGGCTAGCGAGACCCAGTACTTC. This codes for CASSPLAQGASETQYF.

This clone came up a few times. CDR3 sequence: CASAPGGEGNTIYF. The CDR3 DNA reads TGTGCCAGCGCACCGGGCGGGGAAGGAAACACCATATATTTT. The J gene is TRBJ1-3, the V gene TRBV28; D remains unclear. V lost 8 bases to trimming and J lost 4 bases, with 15 bases between them. This CDR3 spans 14 amino acids. Germline CDR1 MDHEN, CDR2 SYDVKM.

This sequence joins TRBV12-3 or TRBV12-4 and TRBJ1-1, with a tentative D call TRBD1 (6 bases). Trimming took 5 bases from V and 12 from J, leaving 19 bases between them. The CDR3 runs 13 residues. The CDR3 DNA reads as TGTGCCAGCAGTAACTGGGACACCGGTTCGACTTTCTTT. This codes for CASSNWDTGSTFF.

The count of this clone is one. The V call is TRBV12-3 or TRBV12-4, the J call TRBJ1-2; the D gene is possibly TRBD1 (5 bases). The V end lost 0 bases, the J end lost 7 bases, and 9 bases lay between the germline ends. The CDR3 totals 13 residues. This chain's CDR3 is CASSLAGVSGYTF. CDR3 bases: TGTGCCAGCAGTTTAGCAGGGGTGAGTGGCTACACCTTC.

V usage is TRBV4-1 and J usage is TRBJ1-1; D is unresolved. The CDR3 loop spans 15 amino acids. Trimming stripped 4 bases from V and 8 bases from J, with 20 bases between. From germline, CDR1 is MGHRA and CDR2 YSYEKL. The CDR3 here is CASSLLPTQAEEAFF. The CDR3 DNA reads TGCGCCAGCAGCCTCCTGCCTACCCAGGCAGAAGAAGCTTTCTTT.

This CDR3 is CASSRDTAGNTIYF. The CDR3 bases are TGTGCCAGCAGTAGGGACACAGCTGGAAACACCATATATTTT. The rearrangement links TRBV6-6 to TRBJ1-3; perhaps TRBD1 as D (6 bases). CDR1 and CDR2 from the germline V gene are MNHNY and SVGAGI (reference sequence). V dropped 5 bases and J dropped 2 bases, with 10 bases sitting between them. This CDR3 is built from 14 residues.

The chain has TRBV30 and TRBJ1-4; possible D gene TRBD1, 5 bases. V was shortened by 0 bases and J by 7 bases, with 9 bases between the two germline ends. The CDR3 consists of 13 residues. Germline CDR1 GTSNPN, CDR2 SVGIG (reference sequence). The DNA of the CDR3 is TGTGCCTGGAGTGTAACGGGACTTGAAAAACTGTTTTTT. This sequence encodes CAWSVTGLEKLFF.

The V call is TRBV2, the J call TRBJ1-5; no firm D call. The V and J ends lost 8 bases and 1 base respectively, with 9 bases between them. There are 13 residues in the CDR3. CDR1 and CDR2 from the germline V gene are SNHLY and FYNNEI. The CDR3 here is CASHGGSNQPQHF. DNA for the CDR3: TGTGCCAGCCACGGCGGGAGCAATCAGCCCCAGCATTTT.

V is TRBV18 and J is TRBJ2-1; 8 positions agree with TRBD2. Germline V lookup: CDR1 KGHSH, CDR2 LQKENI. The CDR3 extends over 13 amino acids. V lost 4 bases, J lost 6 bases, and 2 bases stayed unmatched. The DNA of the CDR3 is TGTGCCAGCTCACAAGGACTAGCCAATGAGCAGTTCTTC. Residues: CASSQGLANEQFF.

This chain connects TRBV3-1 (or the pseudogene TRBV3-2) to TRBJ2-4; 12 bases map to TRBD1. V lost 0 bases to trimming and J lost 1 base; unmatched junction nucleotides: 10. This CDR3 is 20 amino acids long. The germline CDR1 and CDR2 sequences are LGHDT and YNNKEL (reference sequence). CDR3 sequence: CASSQEFPGQGALAKNIQYF. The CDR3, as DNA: TGTGCCAGCAGCCAAGAATTCCCGGGACAGGGGGCGTTGGCCAAAAACATTCAGTACTTC.

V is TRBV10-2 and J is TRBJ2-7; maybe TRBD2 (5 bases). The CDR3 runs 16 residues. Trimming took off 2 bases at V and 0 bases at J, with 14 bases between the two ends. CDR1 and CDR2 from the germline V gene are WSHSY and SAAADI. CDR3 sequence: CASSETPGVSSYEQYF. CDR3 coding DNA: TGCGCCAGCAGTGAGACCCCCGGGGTTAGCTCCTACGAGCAGTACTTC.

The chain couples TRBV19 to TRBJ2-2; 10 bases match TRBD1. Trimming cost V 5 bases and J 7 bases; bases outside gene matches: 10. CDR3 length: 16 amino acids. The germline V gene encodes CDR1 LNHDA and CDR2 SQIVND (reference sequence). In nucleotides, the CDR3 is TGTGCCAGTAGTCGGGTCCGACAGGGGGCTGGCGGGGAGCTGTTTTTT. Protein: CASSRVRQGAGGELFF.